Below are 20 T cell receptor beta chains sequenced from a single sample in a study of identical twins. TCRdb used MiXCR to reprocess the 5' RACE reads, holding one entry per CDR3 protein. The repertoire consists of roughly 690,000 distinct CDR3 sequences, with approximately 21% occurring once and the leading ten covering around 4.5%. Another study also made use of these data, one on T cells expressing NK-cell markers.

Sequenced material: PBMCs. Receptors originate from a woman aged 18-35 years in good health.

V and J are TRBV6-5 and TRBJ2-7; tentative D call: TRBD2 (6 bases). V lost 2 bases to trimming and J lost 4 bases, with 18 bases between them. Germline CDR1 reads MNHEY; CDR2 reads SVGAGI. The CDR3 length is 16 residues. This CDR3 reads CASSYGGGGTHYEQYF. CDR3 bases: TGTGCCAGCAGTTACGGGGGAGGAGGGACCCATTACGAGCAGTACTTC.

The V gene is TRBV3-1, the J gene TRBJ2-7; TRBD2 agrees at 7 bases. This CDR3 is built from 15 residues. The germline V gene has CDR1 LGHDT and CDR2 YNNKEL (reference sequence). Trimming removed 1 base from V and 2 bases from J; junction bases left unmatched: 5. The CDR3 loop is CASSQASGYAYEQYF. The CDR3 coding sequence is TGTGCCAGCAGCCAAGCTAGCGGTTACGCCTACGAGCAGTACTTC.

There are a few counts of this clonotype. The chain recombines TRBV6-1 with TRBJ2-3; 8 bases are shared with TRBD2. CDR3 length: 14 residues. V lost 2 bases and J lost 4; bases outside the gene matches: 2. In germline, CDR1 is MNHNS, CDR2 SASEGT. The CDR3: CASSERGLADTQYF. The CDR3 region has the DNA TGTGCCAGCAGTGAAAGGGGACTAGCAGATACGCAGTATTTT.

The chain carries TRBV9 and TRBJ2-3, with 8 bases that match TRBD1. Germline V gene lookup returns CDR1 SGDLS and CDR2 YYNGEE. The CDR3 runs 11 residues. Trimming removed 3 bases from V and 10 bases from J; junction bases left unmatched: 1. Here the CDR3 DNA reads TGTGCCAGCAGCGCGGACAGGGCGCAGTATTTT. Amino acid sequence: CASSADRAQYF.

This clonotype was seen a few times. The chain recombines TRBV7-9 with TRBJ2-1, with 8 bases fitting TRBD2. Germline-derived CDR1 and CDR2 are SEHNR and FQNEAQ (reference sequence). The CDR3 length is 14 residues. The ends lost 6 bases at V and 6 bases at J; junction bases unmatched: 7. As DNA, the CDR3 is TGTGCCAGCAGAAGCGGGGGCCCGGGCAATGAGCAGTTCTTC. It is translated as CASRSGGPGNEQFF.

The V call is TRBV20-1, the J call TRBJ1-1; a weak D match, TRBD1 (5 bases). In germline, CDR1 is DFQATT, CDR2 SNEGSKA (reference sequence). V lost 3 bases, J lost 3 bases, and 11 bases lay in between. The CDR3 extends over 13 amino acids. The CDR3 coding sequence is TGCAGTGCTAGGGACAACATGTACACTGAAGCTTTCTTT. It yields the protein CSARDNMYTEAFF.

This clonotype showed up many times. J is TRBJ1-2 and V is TRBV10-3; TRBD1 aligns across 7 bases. Trimming at V came to 6 bases and at J to 5 bases, leaving 3 bases not matched to a gene. The CDR3 extends over 12 amino acids. Germline CDR1 ENHRY, CDR2 SYGVKD. CDR3 protein: CAISGTAYGYTF. The CDR3 DNA follows: TGTGCCATCAGCGGGACAGCTTATGGCTACACCTTC.

This clonotype was observed at least ten times. This chain uses TRBV12-3 or TRBV12-4 with TRBJ2-3, with 9 bases matching TRBD2. The CDR3 totals 14 residues. J gave up 3 bases and V 7 bases, and 5 bases lay outside the gene matches. The CDR3 loop is CASTFSGRTDTQYF. CDR3 nucleotides: TGTGCCAGCACGTTCAGCGGGAGGACAGATACGCAGTATTTT.

This clonotype was observed many times. The rearrangement uses TRBV20-1 and TRBJ2-7; 13 nucleotides align to TRBD2. This CDR3 is built from 14 residues. Germline CDR1 reads DFQATT; CDR2 reads SNEGSKA (reference sequence). Trimming removed 6 bases from V and 2 bases from J; junction bases left unmatched: 4. The CDR3 region is CSARLAGGPYEQYF. The CDR3 coding sequence is TGCAGTGCCCGACTAGCGGGAGGCCCCTACGAGCAGTACTTC.

This clonotype was detected ten times or more. The V call is TRBV4-3, the J call TRBJ2-7; D is unclear. Trimming shortened V by 0 bases and J by 0 bases, and 12 bases separated the two germline ends. Germline lookup yields CDR1 LGHNA and CDR2 YSLEER. CDR3 length: 16 amino acids. CDR3 amino acids: CASSQDLEKGSYEQYF. Written as DNA, the CDR3 is TGCGCCAGCAGCCAAGATCTAGAGAAGGGCTCCTACGAGCAGTACTTC.

This clonotype was picked up a small number of times. The rearrangement links TRBV15 to TRBJ2-7; D may be TRBD1 (6 bases). CDR1 LNHNV and CDR2 YYDKDF come from the germline V gene (reference sequence). V dropped 0 bases and J dropped 6 bases, with 15 bases sitting between them. The CDR3 sequence is 15 residues long. CDR3 in amino acids: CATSRDGQGLVEQYF. CDR3 nucleotide sequence: TGTGCCACCAGCAGAGATGGCCAGGGGTTGGTCGAGCAGTACTTC.

This clonotype appeared a few times. The rearrangement joins TRBV6-5 to TRBJ1-2; 7 positions match TRBD1. The CDR3 is 13 amino acids. The V gene end was trimmed by 4 bases and the J gene end by 8 bases; junction bases not matched to a gene: 7. Germline CDR1 reads MNHEY; CDR2 reads SVGAGI. The CDR3 DNA sequence: TGTGCCAGCAGTTTCCCAGGGGGTGAGGGCTACACCTTC. This encodes CASSFPGGEGYTF.

The chain combines TRBV6-5 with TRBJ2-1; no clear D. The CDR3 extends over 14 amino acids. Trimming removed 0 bases at V and 10 bases at J, with 13 bases between. Germline CDR1 and CDR2: MNHEY and SVGAGI. As DNA, the CDR3 is TGTGCCAGCAGTTACTCTCGAGAGGTTGGCGAGCAGTTCTTC. Amino acids: CASSYSREVGEQFF.

This clonotype was detected ten times or more. The CDR3 here is CATRTDSYEQYF. CDR3 sequence (DNA): TGTGCCACTCGGACTGACTCCTACGAGCAGTACTTC. V usage is TRBV10-3 and J usage is TRBJ2-7, with D maybe TRBD2 (5 bases). From germline, CDR1 is ENHRY and CDR2 SYGVKD. Trimming cost V 10 bases and J 0 bases, with 10 bases left between them. This CDR3 has 12 amino acids.

J is TRBJ1-1 and V is TRBV20-1; possible D gene TRBD1, 6 bases. Trimming cost V 4 bases and J 3 bases, with 9 bases left between them. Germline-derived CDR1 and CDR2 are DFQATT and SNEGSKA (reference sequence). This CDR3 is 12 amino acids long. The CDR3 sequence: CSAKGGYTEAFF. The CDR3 DNA sequence: TGCAGTGCTAAGGGGGGGTACACTGAAGCTTTCTTT.

The chain has TRBV20-1 and TRBJ2-5, with 8 bases fitting TRBD2. Germline V gene sequence: CDR1 DFQATT, CDR2 SNEGSKA (reference sequence). The CDR3 has 15 residues. V gave up 4 bases and J gave up 5 bases; unmatched junction bases: 12. The CDR3 sequence: CSAKASGLIRETQYF. CDR3 nucleotide sequence: TGCAGTGCTAAGGCTAGCGGGTTAATTAGGGAGACCCAGTACTTC.

The gene calls are TRBV20-1 and TRBJ2-5; D unresolved. The V gene lost 1 base and the J gene lost 3 bases, with 9 bases spanning the gap. Germline V gene sequence: CDR1 DFQATT, CDR2 SNEGSKA (reference sequence). The CDR3 loop spans 13 amino acids. CDR3 DNA: TGCAGTGCTAGAGGGGCCGTCAAAGAGACCCAGTACTTC. This codes for CSARGAVKETQYF.

In this sample, this clonotype turned up a few times. The chain uses TRBV20-1 and TRBJ2-7; TRBD2 is a possible D gene (5 bases). V was cut by 0 bases and J by 5 bases, with 20 bases left in between. Germline V gives CDR1 DFQATT, CDR2 SNEGSKA (reference sequence). This CDR3 contains 16 residues. CDR3 sequence (DNA): TGCAGTGCTAGAGACGCTAGAGACCAGCGGCTACACGAGCAGTACTTC. Translated, it gives CSARDARDQRLHEQYF.

V and J are TRBV18 and TRBJ2-3; TRBD1 aligns across 8 bases. V shed 5 bases and J 5 bases; nucleotides not matched to a gene: 6. The germline CDR1 and CDR2 sequences are KGHSH and LQKENI. The CDR3 sequence is 14 residues long. The CDR3 reads CASSSRGQGDTQYF. CDR3 DNA sequence: TGTGCCAGCTCATCCAGGGGGCAGGGAGATACGCAGTATTTT.

This clonotype was detected only a few times. The chain links TRBV7-9 to TRBJ2-7; D gene uncertain. Trimming took 6 bases from V and 9 from J, leaving 15 bases between them. Germline V gene data show CDR1 as SEHNR and CDR2 as FQNEAQ (reference sequence). The CDR3 consists of 12 residues. CDR3 protein: CASSFTGPPQYF. The CDR3 DNA sequence: TGTGCCAGCAGTTTCACCGGGCCTCCGCAGTACTTC.